The 16 T cell receptor beta chains presented below share a single source sample, sequenced in a study of blood T cell repertoires in COVID-19. The assay was immunoSEQ multiplex PCR, and TCRdb's table has in-frame clones only and misses some. The sample holds 250,000 to 350,000 clones, around 87% seen once. Sequences were obtained from peripheral blood. These receptors originate from a woman aged 45-59 years who had recovered from COVID-19.

This chain connects TRBV19 to TRBJ1-1, with D possibly matching TRBD1 (6 bases). V lost 2 bases and J 11 bases, leaving 12 bases between the germline ends. Germline CDR1 and CDR2: LNHDA and SQIVND (reference sequence). This CDR3 is 12 amino acids long. CDR3 coding DNA: TGTGCCAGTAGTATAAGGGGGGGAAACGCTTTCTTT. Amino acid sequence: CASSIRGGNAFF.

This chain joins TRBV7-3 and TRBJ1-1; 10 nucleotides align to TRBD1. The germline V gene has CDR1 SGHTA and CDR2 FQGTGA. CDR3 length equals 16 residues. With 3 bases clipped from V and 4 bases from J, the junction kept 8 bases outside the gene matches. CDR3 sequence: CASSLAPGQGTTEAFF. The CDR3, as DNA: TGTGCCAGCAGCTTGGCACCGGGACAGGGGACCACTGAAGCTTTCTTT. Drawing the rest from reference TRBV7-3 and TRBJ1-1, the complete variable domain is GAGVSQTPSNKVTEKGKYVELRCDPISGHTALYWYRQSLGQGPEFLIYFQGTGAADDSGLPNDRFFAVRPEGSVSTLKIQRTERGDSAVYLCASSLAPGQGTTEAFFGQGTRLTVV.

The V gene is TRBV6-5, the J gene TRBJ1-2; 10 positions agree with TRBD1. Germline lookup yields CDR1 MNHEY and CDR2 SVGAGI. The CDR3 has 14 residues. Trimming at V came to 10 bases and at J to 5 bases, leaving 10 bases not matched to a gene. In nucleotides, the CDR3 is TGTGCCACTAGAGGAGACAGGGGGCGTTATGGCTACACCTTC. It translates to CATRGDRGRYGYTF.

The CDR3, as DNA: TGCGCCAGCAGCTTAGACAGGGCTCGGGGAGGCTACACCTTC. This translates into CASSLDRARGGYTF. This rearrangement joins TRBV5-1 to TRBJ1-2, with 7 bases that match TRBD1. V was pared by 2 bases and J by 8 bases, with 9 bases of the junction left unmatched. There are 14 residues in the CDR3. Germline assignment: CDR1 SGHRS and CDR2 YFSETQ.

The chain joins TRBV28 to TRBJ2-7, with 9 bases that match TRBD2. Trimming at V came to 7 bases and at J to 1 base, leaving 8 bases not matched to a gene. The CDR3 is made up of 15 amino acids. In germline, CDR1 is MDHEN, CDR2 SYDVKM. CDR3 nucleotide sequence: TGTGCCAGCAAGGTAGCGGGGGCGGGATCCTACGAGCAGTACTTC. Protein: CASKVAGAGSYEQYF.

The genes are TRBV11-2 and TRBJ2-7, with 11 nucleotides matching TRBD1. CDR1 is SGHAT, CDR2 FQNNGV, per germline. This CDR3 region has 15 residues. With V trimmed by 5 bases and J by 6 bases, 9 bases remained unmatched. CDR3 sequence: CASSRAGTGGLEQYF. The DNA for the CDR3 is TGTGCCAGCAGCCGCGCCGGGACAGGGGGTCTCGAGCAGTACTTC. Using reference TRBV11-2 and TRBJ2-7 for the parts outside the CDR3, the full variable domain is EAGVAQSPRYKIIEKRQSVAFWCNPISGHATLYWYQQILGQGPKLLIQFQNNGVVDDSQLPKDRFSAERLKGVDSTLKIQPAKLEDSAVYLCASSRAGTGGLEQYFGPGTRLTVT.

J is TRBJ1-2 and V is TRBV6-6; TRBD1 matches at 12 bases. The CDR3 is made up of 18 amino acids. The germline V gene encodes CDR1 MNHNY and CDR2 SVGAGI (reference sequence). The V gene end was trimmed by 5 bases and the J gene end by 4 bases; junction bases not matched to a gene: 14. CDR3 nucleotides: TGTGCCAGCAGTCCCGCCCGGGACAGGGGGCGCCCAGTCTATGGCTACACCTTC. Protein product: CASSPARDRGRPVYGYTF.

The rearrangement links TRBV19 to TRBJ2-5; 7 bases line up with TRBD2. Germline V CDR1 and CDR2: LNHDA, SQIVND (reference sequence). V shed 3 bases and J 2 bases; nucleotides not matched to a gene: 6. This CDR3 is built from 15 residues. In nucleotides, the CDR3 is TGTGCCAGTAGTATCGCGAGCGGGATACAAGAGACCCAGTACTTC. This codes for CASSIASGIQETQYF.

V and J are TRBV4-1 and TRBJ2-6; 7 bases are shared with TRBD1. The length of the CDR3 is 18 residues. With V trimmed by 3 bases and J by 0 bases, 8 bases remained unmatched. Germline lookup yields CDR1 MGHRA and CDR2 YSYEKL. Written as DNA, the CDR3 is TGCGCCAGCAGCCACCGACAGGGCTTCCTCTCTGGGGCCAACGTCCTGACTTTC. Residues: CASSHRQGFLSGANVLTF.

This rearrangement joins TRBV25-1 to TRBJ2-2, with 7 bases matching TRBD2. Germline CDR1 MGHDK, CDR2 SYGVNS. The CDR3 spans 15 residues. J lost 6 bases, V lost 1 base, and 5 bases had no gene match. The CDR3 region has the DNA TGTGCCAGCAGTGAATTGGGAGGGGATGCCGGGGAGCTGTTTTTT. It specifies CASSELGGDAGELFF.

The chain employs TRBV2 and TRBJ1-2; 11 bases align to TRBD1. The ends lost 6 bases at V and 6 bases at J; junction bases unmatched: 9. Per the germline V gene, CDR1 is SNHLY and CDR2 is FYNNEI. This CDR3 is built from 15 residues. This CDR3 reads CASRAFGTGGDGYTF. Here the CDR3 DNA reads TGTGCCAGCAGGGCCTTTGGGACAGGGGGAGATGGCTACACCTTC.

J is TRBJ2-7 and V is TRBV7-9; D is possibly TRBD1 (6 bases). The CDR3 loop spans 19 amino acids. V dropped 4 bases and J dropped 4 bases, with 29 bases sitting between them. Germline values: CDR1 SEHNR, CDR2 FQNEAQ (reference sequence). The CDR3 here is CASSYLVPIEDRTGYEQYF. CDR3 DNA: TGTGCCAGCAGCTATCTCGTTCCCATTGAGGACAGAACTGGATACGAGCAGTACTTC.

The chain employs TRBV15 and TRBJ2-7; 9 bases line up with TRBD1. CDR3 length equals 13 residues. Trimming at V came to 3 bases and at J to 6 bases, leaving 3 bases not matched to a gene. Per the germline V gene, CDR1 is LNHNV and CDR2 is YYDKDF (reference sequence). Here the CDR3 reads CATSRRGQGEQYF. The CDR3 DNA reads as TGTGCCACCAGCAGGCGGGGACAGGGCGAGCAGTACTTC.

The J gene is TRBJ1-1, the V gene TRBV19; 7 nucleotides align to TRBD1. Losses at the gene ends were 6 bases for V and 4 bases for J; bases not matched to a gene: 8. Germline CDR1 reads LNHDA; CDR2 reads SQIVND (reference sequence). CDR3 length: 14 residues. CDR3 sequence: CASSKQGMSTEAFF. CDR3 nucleotides: TGTGCCAGTAGCAAACAGGGGATGAGCACTGAAGCTTTCTTT.

V is TRBV18 and J is TRBJ1-6; TRBD1 agrees at 7 bases. The V segment lost 5 bases and the J segment 3 bases; nucleotides outside the gene matches: 4. CDR1 and CDR2 from the germline V gene are KGHSH and LQKENI. The CDR3 sequence is 15 residues long. Here the CDR3 DNA reads TGTGCCAGCTCAATCGACAGGGTCTATAATTCACCCCTCCACTTT. This translates into CASSIDRVYNSPLHF.

The V call is TRBV28, the J call TRBJ2-1; TRBD2 matches at 10 bases. Germline assignment: CDR1 MDHEN and CDR2 SYDVKM. V lost 6 bases, J lost 8 bases, and 10 bases stayed unmatched. The CDR3 loop spans 15 amino acids. The DNA for the CDR3 is TGTGCCAGCAGACCTAGCGGGGGTATGGGGGATGAGCAGTTCTTC. Protein: CASRPSGGMGDEQFF.